This TCR beta chain was retrieved from a study of identical twins. Study-level points and caveats: Cross-sectional statistical analysis, not tracking of the same donors, underpinned the conclusions.

MiXCR, run by TCRdb on the 5' RACE reads, gives a single entry per CDR3 protein. Among approximately 350,000 distinct CDR3 sequences listed, 12% were seen once. With respect to this clonotype: Antigen: not known.

J gave up 4 bases and V 1 base, and 6 bases lay outside the gene matches. Germline lookup yields CDR1 LGHNA and CDR2 YNFKEQ. CDR3 length equals 18 residues. These sequences were also reported in another study, on yellow fever vaccine responses in identical twins.

The chain is built from TRBV4-2 and TRBJ2-3, with 15 bases matching TRBD2. The source material was CD8+ T cells sorted from blood. The clonotype was recovered from a woman in her late teens or twenties in good health. CDR3 coding DNA: TGTGCCAGCAGCCAAGGGACTAGCGGGGGGGCCCCCTCAGATACGCAGTATTTT. This codes for CASSQGTSGGAPSDTQYF.